This T cell receptor (beta chain) originates from a study of cytomegalovirus exposure and HLA in healthy donors. Researchers ran the PCR with 60 Vbeta and 13 Jbeta primers. Some clones are missing from TCRdb's copy, which holds only in-frame ones; the method was immunoSEQ multiplex PCR. The sample includes about 160,000 clones, around 80% of them seen just once. The CDR3 sequence is 16 residues long. Germline CDR1 reads SNHLY; CDR2 reads FYNNEI. Unmatched junction bases numbered 7, after V lost 6 bases and J lost 5 bases. Input material: PBMCs. The chain employs TRBV2 and TRBJ2-3, with 14 nucleotides matching TRBD2. The TCR comes from a male donor in good health and CMV-seropositive. The CDR3: CASRRLAGGPGDTQYF. The CDR3 region has the DNA TGTGCCAGCAGGCGACTAGCGGGGGGGCCCGGAGATACGCAGTATTTT.